Presented here are 20 T cell receptor beta chains from one specimen sequenced in a study of cytomegalovirus exposure and HLA in healthy donors. The PCR was carried out with 60 Vbeta primers and 13 Jbeta primers. This table comes from immunoSEQ multiplex PCR, and its TCRdb copy is limited to in-frame clones, with some not included. Among some 140,000 clones listed, over 65% were seen once. The sample consisted of PBMCs. The receptors were sampled from a woman aged 40 to 55 in good health and CMV-seronegative.

The V call is TRBV6-5, the J call TRBJ1-4; D perhaps matches TRBD1 (6 bases). V shed 4 bases and J shed 8 bases, with 14 bases lying between them. The CDR3 spans 14 residues. CDR1 is MNHEY, CDR2 SVGAGI, per germline. CDR3 amino acids: CASSFGGRGEKLFF. CDR3 bases: TGTGCCAGCAGTTTCGGGGGGCGCGGAGAAAAACTGTTTTTT.

This chain uses TRBV6-6 with TRBJ2-1; TRBD2 might be the D (6 bases). Trimming took off 8 bases at V and 12 bases at J, with 14 bases between the two ends. CDR3 size: 11 residues. Germline lookup yields CDR1 MNHNY and CDR2 SVGAGI (reference sequence). The CDR3 loop reads CASAGGVGQFF. CDR3 nucleotides: TGTGCCAGCGCTGGAGGGGTTGGGCAGTTCTTC.

This clone was counted a single time. V gene TRBV5-6 combines with J gene TRBJ1-4; a weak D match, TRBD1 (6 bases). The CDR3 loop spans 14 amino acids. Per germline, CDR1 SGHDT and CDR2 YYEEEE. Trimming removed 4 bases from V and 8 bases from J, with 15 bases in between. The CDR3 protein is CASSPEGVREKLFF. CDR3 coding DNA: TGTGCCAGCAGCCCCGAGGGGGTCAGAGAAAAACTGTTTTTT. The full variable domain, in which reference TRBV5-6 and TRBJ1-4 provide the parts outside the CDR3, is DAGVTQSPTHLIKTRGQQVTLRCSPKSGHDTVSWYQQALGQGPQFIFQYYEEEERQRGNFPDRFSGHQFPNYSSELNVNALLLGDSALYLCASSPEGVREKLFFGSGTQLSVL.

V and J are TRBV7-9 and TRBJ1-1; D ambiguous. The V end lost 2 bases, the J end lost 4 bases, and 14 bases lay between the germline ends. The germline gives CDR1 SEHNR, CDR2 FQNEAQ (reference sequence). The CDR3 is 15 residues long. CDR3 loop: CASSLITGSGTEAFF. The CDR3, as DNA: TGTGCCAGCAGCTTAATAACCGGGTCCGGCACTGAAGCTTTCTTT. The whole variable domain, remainder taken from reference TRBV7-9 and TRBJ1-1, is DTGVSQNPRHKITKRGQNVTFRCDPISEHNRLYWYRQTLGQGPEFLTYFQNEAQLEKSRLLSDRFSAERPKGSFSTLEIQRTEQGDSAMYLCASSLITGSGTEAFFGQGTRLTVV.

The gene calls are TRBV6-5 and TRBJ2-5; TRBD2 matches 8 bases. V shed 7 bases, J shed 5 bases, and the junction held 12 bases outside the gene matches. Germline V CDR1 and CDR2: MNHEY, SVGAGI. This CDR3 is built from 15 residues. Written as DNA, the CDR3 is TGTGCCAGCAAACGGGAGGGCCTCAGGTGGGAGACCCAGTACTTC. It yields the protein CASKREGLRWETQYF.

This chain uses TRBV27 with TRBJ2-1; 9 positions match TRBD1. The CDR3 runs to 13 residues. J lost 7 bases, V lost 11 bases, and 9 bases had no gene match. Germline lookup yields CDR1 MNHEY and CDR2 SMNVEV (reference sequence). CDR3 residues: CASGTGLRNEQFF. DNA for the CDR3: TGTGCCTCCGGGACAGGGCTGCGTAATGAGCAGTTCTTC.

This clone was counted once. The chain has TRBV27 and TRBJ2-7; 8 positions agree with TRBD1. The CDR3 spans 13 residues. The trim removed 5 bases at V and 6 bases at J, leaving 6 bases unmatched. The V gene's germline CDR1 is MNHEY and CDR2 SMNVEV (reference sequence). The CDR3 DNA sequence: TGTGCCAGCAGTCCCGGACAGGGCGCCGAGCAGTACTTC. Translated, it gives CASSPGQGAEQYF.

The chain has TRBV5-1 and TRBJ2-7, with D possibly being TRBD1 (6 bases). Trimming left V 4 bases short and J 5 bases short, with 22 bases between. The CDR3 loop spans 16 amino acids. Germline V gene sequence: CDR1 SGHRS, CDR2 YFSETQ. The CDR3 region is CASSLGGRGGPDEQYF. CDR3 bases: TGCGCCAGCAGCCTGGGTGGGCGTGGGGGCCCGGACGAGCAGTACTTC.

The chain uses TRBV28 and TRBJ2-7, with D perhaps TRBD1 (7 bases). The CDR3 spans 13 residues. From germline, CDR1 is MDHEN and CDR2 SYDVKM. The V end lost 6 bases, the J end lost 3 bases, and 12 bases lay between the germline ends. CDR3 in amino acids: CASREGAIYEQYF. CDR3 DNA sequence: TGTGCCAGCAGGGAGGGGGCAATCTACGAGCAGTACTTC.

This chain connects TRBV28 to TRBJ2-5; possibly TRBD1 for D (6 bases). The CDR3 has 12 amino acids. Germline values: CDR1 MDHEN, CDR2 SYDVKM. V lost 11 bases, J lost 3 bases, and 13 bases lay in between. This chain's CDR3 is CAGGRDKETQYF. In nucleotides, the CDR3 is TGTGCCGGGGGCAGGGACAAAGAGACCCAGTACTTC.

This sequence joins TRBV5-4 and TRBJ2-3, with 10 bases identical to TRBD2. This CDR3 is 16 amino acids long. Germline assignment: CDR1 SGHNT and CDR2 YYREEE (reference sequence). J lost 2 bases, V lost 0 bases, and 3 bases had no gene match. The CDR3 spells CASSLGLAGLTDTQYF. Here the CDR3 DNA reads TGTGCCAGCAGCTTGGGACTAGCGGGTCTCACAGATACGCAGTATTTT.

The chain combines TRBV30 with TRBJ2-1; weak D call: TRBD1 (5 bases). V lost 7 bases to trimming and J lost 7 bases, with 14 bases between them. In germline, CDR1 is GTSNPN, CDR2 SVGIG (reference sequence). The CDR3 has 12 residues. The CDR3 region has the DNA TGTGCCTCCCGCCGCCGGACAAATGAGCAGTTCTTC. Protein product: CASRRRTNEQFF.

V usage is TRBV5-1 and J usage is TRBJ2-7, with 8 bases identical to TRBD2. Germline-derived CDR1 and CDR2 are SGHRS and YFSETQ. The trim removed 6 bases at V and 2 bases at J, leaving 10 bases unmatched. The CDR3 contains 15 residues. The CDR3 nucleotides read TGCGCCAGCACGCCGCTCCCGGGAGGGACCTACGAGCAGTACTTC. It translates to CASTPLPGGTYEQYF.

V usage is TRBV27 and J usage is TRBJ2-7; D is uncertain. The CDR3 consists of 13 residues. Trimming took 8 bases from V and 0 from J, leaving 11 bases between them. CDR1 MNHEY and CDR2 SMNVEV come from the germline V gene (reference sequence). This CDR3 reads CASGLTASYEQYF. The CDR3 DNA follows: TGTGCCAGCGGCCTAACAGCCTCCTACGAGCAGTACTTC.

V and J are TRBV19 and TRBJ1-4, with 10 bases matching TRBD1. This CDR3 is 15 amino acids long. CDR1 LNHDA and CDR2 SQIVND come from the germline V gene (reference sequence). Germline trimming cut 9 bases from V and 7 bases from J; bases unmatched to any gene: 11. CDR3 loop: CASAERTGGSEKLFF. The CDR3 bases are TGTGCCAGCGCAGAACGGACAGGGGGGAGTGAAAAACTGTTTTTT. Using reference TRBV19 and TRBJ1-4 for the parts outside the CDR3, the full variable domain is DGGITQSPKYLFRKEGQNVTLSCEQNLNHDAMYWYRQDPGQGLRLIYYSQIVNDFQKGDIAEGYSVSREKKESFPLTVTSAQKNPTAFYLCASAERTGGSEKLFFGSGTQLSVL.

The chain is built from TRBV5-1 and TRBJ1-1; no definite D call. The CDR3 contains 15 residues. Looked up from germline, CDR1 is SGHRS and CDR2 is YFSETQ. Trimming took off 0 bases at V and 1 base at J, with 10 bases between the two ends. CDR3 region: CASSLGVRSNTEAFF. CDR3 sequence (DNA): TGCGCCAGCAGCTTGGGTGTCAGATCGAACACTGAAGCTTTCTTT.

This clone was observed a handful of times. The V and J genes are TRBV5-1 and TRBJ1-3, with D maybe TRBD1 (6 bases). Between the trimmed V and J ends, which lost 4 bases and 2 bases, there was a span of 13 bases. The germline V gene encodes CDR1 SGHRS and CDR2 YFSETQ. This CDR3 is 15 amino acids long. As DNA, the CDR3 is TGCGCCAGCAGCCCCAGCGGACAGACTGGAAACACCATATATTTT. This translates into CASSPSGQTGNTIYF.

Remarks on this clone: An end of the junction does not agree with germline; a read error may underlie this. The rearrangement joins TRBV5-1 to TRBJ1-1; 11 nucleotides align to TRBD1. The CDR3 spans 16 residues. The germline V gene has CDR1 SGHRS and CDR2 YFSETQ. This CDR3 reads CASSLQGQGENTEASF. Written as DNA, the CDR3 is TGCGCCAGCAGCTTGCAGGGACAGGGGGAGAACACTGAAGCTTCCTTT.

DNA for the CDR3: TGTGCCAGCAGCCAAGTCTTTGGCCGCTCGTCCACCTTC. Its translation is CASSQVFGRSSTF. This chain joins TRBV5-4 and TRBJ1-2, with D hard to call. Trimming took 4 bases from V and 13 from J, leaving 20 bases between them. The CDR3 has 13 amino acids. The germline gives CDR1 SGHNT, CDR2 YYREEE (reference sequence).

The chain uses TRBV5-4 and TRBJ2-3; tentative D call: TRBD2 (5 bases). Deletions cut 3 bases from V and 4 bases from J, with 15 bases between. This CDR3 has 15 residues. Germline loops: CDR1 SGHNT, CDR2 YYREEE (reference sequence). CDR3 in DNA: TGTGCCAGCAGCTACGAGGGAGCGAGGGCAGATACGCAGTATTTT. As protein: CASSYEGARADTQYF. Based on the CDR3 plus reference TRBV5-4 and TRBJ2-3, the full variable domain is ETGVTQSPTHLIKTRGQQVTLRCSSQSGHNTVSWYQQALGQGPQFIFQYYREEENGRGNFPPRFSGLQFPNYSSELNVNALELDDSALYLCASSYEGARADTQYFGPGTRLTVL.